This T cell receptor (beta chain) derives from a study of CD8 T cells in Susac syndrome. Across the whole study: Susac syndrome patients were untreated, on corticosteroids with some adding intravenous immunoglobulin, or on intravenous immunoglobulin only. Findings of the study overall: Susac CD8+ cells expanded clonally the most in TEMRA cells and in active patients.

The CDR3 runs to 15 residues. Germline assignment: CDR1 SGDLS and CDR2 YYNGEE. Trimming at V came to 0 bases and at J to 2 bases, leaving 5 bases not matched to a gene. About this clonotype: Its matching antigen is unknown.

A quantity of roughly 0.5 to 1 ug RNA underwent reverse transcription using random hexamers. TCRdb re-analysed the immunoSEQ multiplex PCR reads in MiXCR, keeping a single row per CDR3 protein. The top ten hold around 0.15% of the sample, which has some 200,000 distinct CDR3 sequences, over 90% seen once. The diagnostic criteria for definite or probable disease, as recently defined, were met by the patients with Susac syndrome. In contrast to the negatively isolated CD8+ and CD4+ T cells, TEMRA cells were FACS-enriched. The sample taken for sequencing was CD8+ T cells from PBMCs. This chain uses TRBV9 with TRBJ2-7; 7 nucleotides match TRBD2. The clonotype was recovered from a human donor with Susac syndrome. DNA of the CDR3: TGTGCCAGCAGCGTAGAGTCGAGCGGGGCCTACGAGCAGTACTTC. Its translation: CASSVESSGAYEQYF.